The 2 T cell receptor beta chains below come from one sample, sequenced in a study of blood T cell repertoires in COVID-19. TCRdb's copy holds only in-frame clones and misses some; the assay was immunoSEQ multiplex PCR. This sample has some 15,000 clones, with nearly 90% found just once. Sample: peripheral blood. These receptors were obtained from a human donor in a cohort sampled during active COVID-19.

The gene calls are TRBV4-2 and TRBJ1-1; possible D gene TRBD1, 5 bases. The germline V gene has CDR1 LGHNA and CDR2 YNFKEQ. The V end lost 4 bases, the J end lost 4 bases, and 22 bases lay between the germline ends. The CDR3 length is 17 residues. The CDR3 DNA sequence: TGTGCCAGCAGCCGGCAAGGACACTCTTTTTCCGGCACTGAAGCTTTCTTT. It is translated as CASSRQGHSFSGTEAFF.

V usage is TRBV27 and J usage is TRBJ2-7; 7 nucleotides match TRBD1. This CDR3 has 14 amino acids. Looked up from germline, CDR1 is MNHEY and CDR2 is SMNVEV (reference sequence). V shed 3 bases, J shed 4 bases, and the junction held 6 bases outside the gene matches. The CDR3 here is CASSFQGQRYEQYF. Here the CDR3 DNA reads TGTGCCAGCAGTTTTCAGGGACAGAGGTACGAGCAGTACTTC.